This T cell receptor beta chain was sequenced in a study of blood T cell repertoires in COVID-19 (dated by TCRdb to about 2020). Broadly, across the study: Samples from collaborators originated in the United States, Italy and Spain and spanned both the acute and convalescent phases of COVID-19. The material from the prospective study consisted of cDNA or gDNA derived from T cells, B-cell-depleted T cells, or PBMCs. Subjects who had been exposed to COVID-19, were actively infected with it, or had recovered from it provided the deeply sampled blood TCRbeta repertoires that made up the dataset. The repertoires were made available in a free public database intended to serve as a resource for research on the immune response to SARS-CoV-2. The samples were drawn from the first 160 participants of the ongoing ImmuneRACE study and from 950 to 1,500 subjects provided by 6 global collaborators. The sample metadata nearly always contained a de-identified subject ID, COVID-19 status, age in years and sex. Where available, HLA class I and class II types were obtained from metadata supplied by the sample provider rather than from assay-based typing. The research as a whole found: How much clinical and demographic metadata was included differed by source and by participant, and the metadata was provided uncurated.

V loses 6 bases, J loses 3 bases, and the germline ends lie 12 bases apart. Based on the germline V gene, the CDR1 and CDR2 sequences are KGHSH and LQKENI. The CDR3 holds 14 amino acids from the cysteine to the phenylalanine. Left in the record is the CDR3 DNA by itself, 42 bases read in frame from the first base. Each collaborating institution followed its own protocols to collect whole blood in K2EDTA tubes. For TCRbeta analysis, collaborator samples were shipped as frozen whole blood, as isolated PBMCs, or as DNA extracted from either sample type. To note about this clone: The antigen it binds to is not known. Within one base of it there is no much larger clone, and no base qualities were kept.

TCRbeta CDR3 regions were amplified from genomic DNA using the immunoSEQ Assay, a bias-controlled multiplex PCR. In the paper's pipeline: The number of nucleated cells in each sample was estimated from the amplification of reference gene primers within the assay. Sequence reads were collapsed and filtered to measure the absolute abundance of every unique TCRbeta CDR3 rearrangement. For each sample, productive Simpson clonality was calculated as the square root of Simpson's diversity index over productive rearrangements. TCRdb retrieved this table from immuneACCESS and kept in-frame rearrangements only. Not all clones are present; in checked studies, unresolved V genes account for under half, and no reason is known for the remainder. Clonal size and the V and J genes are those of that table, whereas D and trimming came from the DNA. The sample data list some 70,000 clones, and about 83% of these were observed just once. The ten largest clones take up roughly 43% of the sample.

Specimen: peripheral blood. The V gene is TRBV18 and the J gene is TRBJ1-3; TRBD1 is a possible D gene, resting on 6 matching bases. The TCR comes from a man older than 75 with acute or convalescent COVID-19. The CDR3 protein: CASSSYRVGNTIYF. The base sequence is TGTGCCAGCTCGTCTTACAGGGTTGGAAACACCATATATTTT.